The sequence of this TCR beta chain was determined in a study of shared clonotypes between healthy human individuals. The authors distributed each subset's genomic DNA evenly over several immunoSEQ plates. TCRdb keeps only in-frame clones here, not all; method: immunoSEQ multiplex PCR. The table includes 90,000 to 120,000 clones, around 65% detected once. Deletions cut 3 bases from V and 4 bases from J, with 12 bases between. There are 14 residues in the CDR3. The V gene's germline CDR1 is SGHTA and CDR2 FQGNSA. Sequenced sample: memory CD8+ T cells sorted from blood. Subset denoted: CD45RO+ cells pooled with CCR7-negative TemRA cells. The V and J genes are TRBV7-2 and TRBJ1-1; TRBD1 might be the D (5 bases). This clonotype originated in a woman in her 30s in good health. This chain's CDR3 is CASSFPGTSTEAFF. The CDR3 DNA follows: TGTGCCAGCAGCTTTCCAGGGACGAGCACTGAAGCTTTCTTT.